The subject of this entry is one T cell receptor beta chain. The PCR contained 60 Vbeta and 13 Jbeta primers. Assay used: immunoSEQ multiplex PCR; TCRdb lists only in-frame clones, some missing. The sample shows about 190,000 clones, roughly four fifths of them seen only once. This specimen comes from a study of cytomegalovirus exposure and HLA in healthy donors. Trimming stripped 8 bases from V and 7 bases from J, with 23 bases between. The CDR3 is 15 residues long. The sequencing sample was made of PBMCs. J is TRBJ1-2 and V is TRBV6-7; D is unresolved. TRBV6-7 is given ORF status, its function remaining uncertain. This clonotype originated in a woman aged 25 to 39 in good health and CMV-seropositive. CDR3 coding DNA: TGTGCCAGCGCCCAATCTTTTGACACGGTGGGTGGCTACACCTTC. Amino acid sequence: CASAQSFDTVGGYTF.